Below, 24 T cell receptor beta chains from the same sample are listed, as sequenced in a study of T cells in Graves' hyperthyroidism and ophthalmopathy. RNA transcripts served as the template for amplifying TCR beta CDR3 regions. HTBI primers were employed in a first-round RT-PCR of the TCR CDR3. TCRdb recomputed calls from the multiplex PCR reads with MiXCR, one row per CDR3 protein. Of over 300,000 distinct CDR3 sequences in the sample, approximately 15% are singletons; the top ten hold more than 9.5%. The sequenced material came from blood. These receptor sequences come from a woman aged 55-70 years with Graves' hyperthyroidism.

This clonotype has more than one count but fewer than ten. The rearrangement uses TRBV5-8 and TRBJ2-7, with TRBD1 matching 8 bases. Germline V gene lookup returns CDR1 SGHTS and CDR2 YDEGEE. The CDR3 is 14 residues long. V gave up 3 bases and J gave up 4 bases; unmatched junction bases: 6. The CDR3 DNA follows: TGTGCCAGCAGCTCCCAACGGACAGGGTACGAGCAGTACTTC. Protein sequence: CASSSQRTGYEQYF.

This clonotype was observed many times. The rearrangement links TRBV4-1 to TRBJ1-1, with D tentatively TRBD1 (5 bases). CDR3 length: 12 amino acids. Germline V gene sequence: CDR1 MGHRA, CDR2 YSYEKL. V lost 1 base and J lost 11, with 11 bases in between. The CDR3 region is CASSQVRGRAFF. Here the CDR3 DNA reads TGCGCCAGCAGCCAAGTTAGGGGACGGGCTTTCTTT.

This clonotype was counted ten times or more. The V call is TRBV6-1, the J call TRBJ2-7; TRBD1 aligns across 8 bases. The V gene's germline CDR1 is MNHNS and CDR2 SASEGT. Trimming removed 2 bases from V and 2 bases from J; junction bases left unmatched: 5. The CDR3 consists of 15 residues. This CDR3 is CASSEPGQAPYEQYF. In DNA, the CDR3 is TGTGCCAGCAGTGAACCGGGACAGGCGCCCTACGAGCAGTACTTC.

This clonotype was seen repeatedly, ten times or more. The rearrangement uses TRBV25-1 and TRBJ2-3; possible D gene TRBD2, 6 bases. The germline V gene has CDR1 MGHDK and CDR2 SYGVNS. V gave up 4 bases and J gave up 6 bases, with 20 bases separating them. The CDR3 extends over 16 amino acids. The CDR3 is CASSVRGTTSADTQYF. The DNA of the CDR3 is TGTGCCAGCAGTGTTCGGGGGACCACATCAGCCGATACGCAGTATTTT.

The V call is TRBV20-1, the J call TRBJ1-4, with D maybe TRBD1 (6 bases). CDR1 is DFQATT and CDR2 is SNEGSKA in the germline V gene (reference sequence). The V end lost 4 bases, the J end lost 9 bases, and 12 bases lay between the germline ends. This CDR3 has 12 residues. This CDR3 is CSANREGKKLFF. As DNA, the CDR3 is TGCAGTGCTAACAGGGAAGGAAAAAAACTGTTTTTT.

This clonotype showed up many times. The chain carries TRBV2 and TRBJ2-1, with 9 nucleotides matching TRBD2. CDR1 and CDR2 (germline): SNHLY, FYNNEI. The CDR3 sequence is 15 residues long. V lost 4 bases and J lost 9; bases outside the gene matches: 10. The CDR3 here is CASSALAGDKSEQFF. The DNA for the CDR3 is TGTGCCAGCAGTGCGTTAGCGGGAGATAAAAGTGAGCAGTTCTTC.

The J gene is TRBJ2-7, the V gene TRBV4-1; the match to TRBD1 covers 9 bases. This CDR3 has 17 residues. V shed 1 base and J 4 bases; nucleotides not matched to a gene: 11. Germline V lookup: CDR1 MGHRA, CDR2 YSYEKL. CDR3 protein: CASSQGVTGQGKYEQYF. CDR3 DNA: TGCGCCAGCAGCCAAGGGGTAACAGGACAGGGGAAGTACGAGCAGTACTTC.

As regards this clonotype: A much larger clone sits a single nucleotide away, making a read error possible. The chain uses TRBV30 and TRBJ2-3; D is uncertain. The germline CDR1 and CDR2 sequences are GTSNPN and SVGIG (reference sequence). CDR3 length: 10 amino acids. V lost 8 bases, J lost 2 bases, and 5 bases lay in between. The CDR3 nucleotides read TGTGCCCGGAACACAGATACGCAGTATTTT. This sequence encodes CARNTDTQYF.

This clonotype was observed at least ten times. The chain has TRBV20-1 and TRBJ1-1; no clear D. The CDR3 consists of 15 residues. V was clipped by 6 bases and J by 2 bases, with 19 bases between them. CDR1 is DFQATT and CDR2 is SNEGSKA in the germline V gene (reference sequence). The CDR3 DNA follows: TGCAGTGCCGCGTCGATCGGGGTTCCCAACACTGAAGCTTTCTTT. Its protein product is CSAASIGVPNTEAFF.

This clonotype has ten or more counts. The chain recombines TRBV11-2 with TRBJ2-1, with D tentatively TRBD1 (5 bases). Germline CDR1 is SGHAT and CDR2 is FQNNGV. The ends were cut back, 7 bases at V and 10 bases at J, with 11 bases in the middle. The CDR3 is made up of 11 amino acids. The CDR3 sequence is CASTEGAEQFF. DNA for the CDR3: TGTGCCAGCACAGAAGGGGCAGAGCAGTTCTTC.

The chain links TRBV20-1 to TRBJ2-7; 13 bases match TRBD2. Germline V gives CDR1 DFQATT, CDR2 SNEGSKA (reference sequence). Losses at the gene ends were 6 bases for V and 6 bases for J; bases not matched to a gene: 8. This CDR3 contains 14 residues. Here the CDR3 reads CSATSGRAGSEQYF. CDR3 in DNA: TGCAGTGCCACTAGCGGGAGGGCCGGATCCGAGCAGTACTTC.

This clonotype occurred many times. The chain is built from TRBV7-3 and TRBJ2-5; D unclear. The CDR3 has 16 amino acids. CDR1 and CDR2 from the germline V gene are SGHTA and FQGTGA. V was shortened by 1 base and J by 5 bases, with 17 bases between the two germline ends. The CDR3 coding sequence is TGTGCCAGCAGCTTAAACCTCGTGACTGACCTGGAGACCCAGTACTTC. Translating it yields CASSLNLVTDLETQYF.

This clonotype was seen ten or more times. CDR3 sequence (DNA): TGTGCCAGCAGCCCGTGGGAGTGGAACAATGAGCAGTTCTTC. Translation gives CASSPWEWNNEQFF. The V gene is TRBV11-2, the J gene TRBJ2-1; a weak D match, TRBD2 (5 bases). Germline CDR1 SGHAT, CDR2 FQNNGV. CDR3 length: 14 residues. V lost 5 bases to trimming and J lost 5 bases, with 13 bases between them.

Worth noting for this clonotype: This may come from a read error, since a much larger clone is one base off. V is TRBV11-3 and J is TRBJ2-5; TRBD1 agrees at 10 bases. The CDR3 has 15 amino acids. With V trimmed by 4 bases and J by 5 bases, 7 bases remained unmatched. Germline-derived CDR1 and CDR2 are SGHNT and YENEEA. The CDR3 DNA reads TGTGCCAGCAGCTCCCGGGACAGGGGTTGGGAGACCCAGTACTTC. It encodes CASSSRDRGWETQYF.

This clonotype was counted at least ten times. The rearrangement uses TRBV24-1 and TRBJ2-1, with TRBD1 matching over 8 bases. Trimming took 3 bases from V and 2 from J; bases not matched to a gene: 5. The CDR3 loop spans 16 amino acids. From germline, CDR1 is KGHDR and CDR2 SFDVKD. CDR3 sequence reads: CATSDTGTGAYNEQFF. Written as DNA, the CDR3 is TGTGCCACCAGTGATACCGGGACAGGCGCCTACAATGAGCAGTTCTTC.

For the CDR3, the DNA is TGTGCCAGCAGCCTCTGGCAGAGTGAGCAGTTCTTC. Protein: CASSLWQSEQFF. This sequence joins TRBV7-9 and TRBJ2-1; D not resolved. The CDR3 runs to 12 residues. The germline CDR1 and CDR2 sequences are SEHNR and FQNEAQ (reference sequence). V lost 5 bases and J 9 bases, leaving 11 bases between the germline ends.

A word on this clonotype: One junction end does not reproduce the germline sequence, and a read error may be involved. V usage is TRBV7-9 and J usage is TRBJ1-4, with 7 bases that match TRBD1. Germline V gene data show CDR1 as SEHNR and CDR2 as FQNEAQ (reference sequence). The CDR3 runs to 15 residues. CDR3 protein: CASSLQGGRNEELFF. The CDR3 DNA reads as TGTGCCAGCAGCCTTCAAGGGGGCAGGAATGAAGAACTGTTTTTT. Using reference TRBV7-9 and TRBJ1-4 for the parts outside the CDR3, the full variable domain is DTGVSQNPRHKITKRGQNVTFRCDPISEHNRLYWYRQTLGQGPEFLTYFQNEAQLEKSRLLSDRFSAERPKGSFSTLEIQRTEQGDSAMYLCASSLQGGRNEELFFGSGTQLSVL.

This clonotype appeared many times. The chain joins TRBV5-1 to TRBJ1-2; tentatively, D is TRBD1 (5 bases). The CDR3 consists of 14 residues. CDR1 and CDR2 from the germline V gene are SGHRS and YFSETQ. V lost 7 bases and J lost 0, with 13 bases in between. The chain's CDR3 is CASGTGVANYGYTF. CDR3 coding DNA: TGCGCCAGCGGCACGGGGGTAGCTAACTATGGCTACACCTTC.

This clonotype turned up a few times. V gene TRBV9 combines with J gene TRBJ2-7; TRBD2 is a possible D gene (6 bases). V lost 0 bases, J lost 1 base, and 8 bases lay in between. The CDR3 has 14 residues. Germline-derived CDR1 and CDR2 are SGDLS and YYNGEE. The DNA of the CDR3 is TGTGCCAGCAGCGTAGTAGCGGAGTCCTACGAGCAGTACTTC. Translation: CASSVVAESYEQYF.

This clonotype was counted ten times or more. The chain couples TRBV20-1 to TRBJ2-5; TRBD2 agrees at 12 bases. The CDR3 consists of 15 residues. Looked up from germline, CDR1 is DFQATT and CDR2 is SNEGSKA (reference sequence). The V gene end was trimmed by 1 base and the J gene end by 2 bases; junction bases not matched to a gene: 2. The CDR3 spells CSARVLAGGQETQYF. The CDR3 DNA sequence: TGCAGTGCTAGAGTGCTAGCGGGAGGGCAAGAGACCCAGTACTTC.

This clonotype was observed a handful of times. V gene TRBV20-1 combines with J gene TRBJ2-2; possibly TRBD2 for D (5 bases). Germline assignment: CDR1 DFQATT and CDR2 SNEGSKA (reference sequence). The V and J ends lost 3 bases and 5 bases respectively, with 13 bases between them. The CDR3 consists of 14 residues. CDR3 region: CSARGSGLTGELFF. The CDR3 DNA reads as TGCAGTGCTAGGGGGAGTGGTTTGACCGGGGAGCTGTTTTTT.

At least ten counts were recorded for this clonotype. The J gene is TRBJ1-6, the V gene TRBV12-3 or TRBV12-4; weak D call: TRBD1 (5 bases). The CDR3 contains 13 residues. Trimming removed 2 bases at V and 8 bases at J, with 7 bases between. CDR3: CASSLQGYSPLHF. Here the CDR3 DNA reads TGTGCCAGCAGTTTACAGGGTTATTCACCCCTCCACTTT.

This clonotype was recorded many times. The V gene is TRBV12-3 or TRBV12-4, the J gene TRBJ2-1; no definite D call. CDR3 size: 14 residues. V was cut by 6 bases and J by 2 bases, with 11 bases left in between. The DNA of the CDR3 is TGTGCCAGCAGAACGGACGTCGCCTACAATGAGCAGTTCTTC. Its translation: CASRTDVAYNEQFF.

This clonotype was seen repeatedly, ten times or more. The chain couples TRBV20-1 to TRBJ2-1, with D possibly being TRBD1 (6 bases). V lost 3 bases and J 4 bases, leaving 10 bases between the germline ends. The CDR3 totals 13 residues. Germline-derived CDR1 and CDR2 are DFQATT and SNEGSKA (reference sequence). CDR3 nucleotide sequence: TGCAGTGCTAGGGCCGACAGGTACAATGAGCAGTTCTTC. As protein: CSARADRYNEQFF.